This T cell receptor (beta chain) emerged from a study of blood T cells in healthy people across ages (dated by TCRdb to between 2014 and 2016). About the full investigation: Template switching captured roughly one uniquely barcoded TCR beta cDNA molecule per two T cells in model experiments. To track age-related changes in TCR beta repertoire diversity, the study relied on deep sequencing normalized with unique cDNA molecular identifiers. Four age groups were formed from the donors: young (average roughly 16 years), middle-aged (approximately 39), aged (about 68) and long-lived (less than 85). To avoid experimental bias, donors of different ages were spread randomly across the sequencing lanes. For two donors (one aged 18 to 29 and one aged 80 or older), the study analyzed two additional independent replicas of 1 million unique cDNA reads from the same blood draw. The paper as a whole reports these results and caveats: Donor CMV infection status was unknown, potentially confounding age-related changes in expanded clonotypes. Estimates of total diversity based on one million sequenced T cells were considered lower bounds and underestimates. Observed TCR beta diversity correlated strongly with the percentage of naive T cells measured by flow cytometry. Since profiling was done on bulk unsorted PBMCs, naive and antigen-experienced compartments could not be conclusively compared. Compared with the aged group, the long-lived group had more naive CD4+ T cells, fewer expanded clones and increased TCR diversity, a pattern suggesting age selection. As age increased, observed TCR beta diversity per million T cells dropped in a roughly linear way, and a significant reduction was already evident by age around 41.

CDR1 SGHRS and CDR2 YFSETQ are derived from the germline V gene. Relative to germline, V is 0 bases shorter and J is 2 bases shorter, with 9 bases between their ends. Including cysteine and phenylalanine, the CDR3 has 16 amino acids. The retained sequence is limited to the CDR3, 48 bases, with the frame set at the first base. The sample holds a few counts of this clonotype. What this receptor recognizes is not known. Base qualities are not provided; no much larger clone lies one nucleotide away. The receptor library was made with 5' RACE. Sequenced on an Illumina HiSeq 2500. A second PCR of roughly 7 to 11 cycles was performed with a sample-barcoded 5' primer and a J-beta primer mix. A template-switch 5' adaptor carrying 12 random nucleotides introduced a unique molecular identifier onto each TCR beta cDNA molecule. At least 2.5 million CDR3-containing paired-end reads were obtained from each sample. First-strand cDNA was synthesized from all RNA with the Mint cDNA synthesis kit, primed by a TRBC-specific oligonucleotide. All cDNA was treated with uracil-DNA glycosylase and then went through a first 18-cycle PCR with the universal primers M1SS and BC2_uni_R. As for how the authors treated the data: For normalization, 1 million high-quality reads were randomly selected from each sample, with every read carrying a distinct molecular identifier. Instead of being binned into consensus sequences, reads with shared molecular identifiers were discarded. MiTCR, set to a Q25 quality threshold and the strictest error-elimination algorithm, was used for CDR3 identification, clonotype clustering and error correction. A nonparametric unseen species model with Euler transformation was used to estimate a lower bound on total TCR beta diversity. Using fastp trimming at Q25 and MiXCR clonotype assembly, TCRdb reanalyzed the public sequencing data and kept in-frame beta chains. Here each entry gathers all rows of one CDR3 protein and keeps the most common genes and DNA. V and J calls and clone size were set by TCRdb, not the authors. The sample table shows about 640,000 distinct CDR3 sequences, and under 65% are seen once. The ten largest clones represent about two fifths of the sample.

Donors were roughly 40 systemically healthy Caucasian individuals from Russia aged roughly 6 to 95 years. Each donor gave 8 to 10 milliliters of peripheral blood, collected into EDTA-treated Vacutainer tubes. PBMCs were isolated by Ficoll-Paque density-gradient centrifugation, with at least 6 million obtained per sample. Total RNA was extracted from PBMCs with Trizol reagent, with at least 5 micrograms obtained per sample. For every donor, an aliquot of PBMCs went through flow cytometry to measure the percentages of naive CD45RAhigh/CD27high T cells. The sample was blood. The chain was built from TRBV5-1 and TRBJ2-6, and TRBD2 may be the D gene, going by 6 matching bases. This sequence was found in a man in his 60s in good health. CDR3 reads: CASSLAGGAGANVLTF. The sequenced DNA is TGCGCCAGCAGCTTGGCCGGGGGTGCTGGGGCCAACGTCCTGACTTTC. Here the CDR3 is joined to the reference TRBV5-1 and TRBJ2-6 genes, and the full variable domain is: KAGVTQTPRYLIKTRGQQVTLSCSPISGHRSVSWYQQTPGQGLQFLFEYFSETQRNKGNFPGRFSGRQFSNSRSEMNVSTLELGDSALYLCASSLAGGAGANVLTFGAGSRLTVL.